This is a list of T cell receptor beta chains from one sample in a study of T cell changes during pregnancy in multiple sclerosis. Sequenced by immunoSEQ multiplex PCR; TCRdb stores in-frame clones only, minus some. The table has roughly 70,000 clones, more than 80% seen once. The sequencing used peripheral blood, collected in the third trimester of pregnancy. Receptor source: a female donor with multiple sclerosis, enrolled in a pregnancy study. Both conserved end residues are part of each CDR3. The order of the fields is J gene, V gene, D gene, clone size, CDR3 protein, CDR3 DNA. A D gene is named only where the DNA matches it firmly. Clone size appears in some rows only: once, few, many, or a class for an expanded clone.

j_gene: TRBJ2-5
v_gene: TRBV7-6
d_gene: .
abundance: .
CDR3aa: CASSTREETQYF
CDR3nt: TGTGCCAGCAGCACCAGGGAAGAGACCCAGTACTTC

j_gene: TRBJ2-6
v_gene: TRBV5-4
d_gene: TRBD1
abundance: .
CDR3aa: CASSPPQGIVGANVLTF
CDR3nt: TGTGCCAGCAGCCCCCCACAGGGGATAGTTGGGGCCAACGTCCTGACTTTC

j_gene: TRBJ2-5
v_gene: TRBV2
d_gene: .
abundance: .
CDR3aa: CASSVEGVGNQETQYF
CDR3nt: TGTGCCAGCAGTGTGGAGGGAGTGGGTAACCAAGAGACCCAGTACTTC

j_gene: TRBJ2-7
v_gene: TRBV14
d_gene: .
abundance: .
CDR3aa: CASSHSRGLLAEQYF
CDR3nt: TGTGCCAGCAGCCATTCCAGGGGCCTCCTTGCAGAGCAGTACTTC

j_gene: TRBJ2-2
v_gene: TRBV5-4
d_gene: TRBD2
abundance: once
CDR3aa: CASSPGLAVTGELFF
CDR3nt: TGTGCCAGCAGCCCGGGACTAGCGGTTACCGGGGAGCTGTTTTTT

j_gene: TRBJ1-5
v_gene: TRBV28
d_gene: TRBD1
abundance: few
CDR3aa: CASKSGQINQPQHF
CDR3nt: TGTGCCAGCAAGTCGGGACAGATCAATCAGCCCCAGCATTTT

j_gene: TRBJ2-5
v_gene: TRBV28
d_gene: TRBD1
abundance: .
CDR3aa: CASSLSGMGQGLGTQYF
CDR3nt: TGTGCCAGCAGTTTAAGCGGAATGGGACAGGGGCTCGGGACCCAGTACTTC

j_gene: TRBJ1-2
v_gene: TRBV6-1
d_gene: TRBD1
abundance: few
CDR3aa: CASTGDRESGYTF
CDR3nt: TGTGCCAGCACCGGGGACAGGGAAAGCGGCTACACCTTC

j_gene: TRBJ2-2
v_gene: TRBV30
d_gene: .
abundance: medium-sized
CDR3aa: CAWSRVRSSVGTGELFF
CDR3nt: TGTGCCTGGAGTCGCGTCAGATCAAGCGTCGGCACCGGGGAGCTGTTTTTT

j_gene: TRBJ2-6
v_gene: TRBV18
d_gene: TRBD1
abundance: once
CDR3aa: CASSPGQGRPNGANVLTF
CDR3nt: TGTGCCAGCTCACCCGGACAGGGACGACCGAATGGGGCCAACGTCCTGACTTTC

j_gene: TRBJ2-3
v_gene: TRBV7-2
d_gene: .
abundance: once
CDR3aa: CASTRAGIDTQYF
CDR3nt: TGTGCCAGCACCCGGGCGGGAATCGATACGCAGTATTTT

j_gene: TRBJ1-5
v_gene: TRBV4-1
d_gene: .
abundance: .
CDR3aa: CASSHDSWGNQPQHF
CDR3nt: TGCGCCAGCAGCCATGACTCATGGGGCAATCAGCCCCAGCATTTT

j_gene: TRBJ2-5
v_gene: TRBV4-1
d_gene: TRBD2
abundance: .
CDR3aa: CASSHPLASGRVGWGQETQYF
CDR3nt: TGCGCCAGCAGCCATCCCCTAGCTAGCGGGAGAGTTGGATGGGGCCAAGAGACCCAGTACTTC

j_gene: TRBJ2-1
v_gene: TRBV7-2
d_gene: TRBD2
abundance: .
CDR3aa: CASSPEPGLAGTDEQFF
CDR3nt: TGTGCCAGCAGCCCCGAACCGGGACTAGCGGGAACCGATGAGCAGTTCTTC

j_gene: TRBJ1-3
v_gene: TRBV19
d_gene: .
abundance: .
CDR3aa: CASSIDQEPVF
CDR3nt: TGTGCCAGTAGTATAGACCAGGAACCGGTTTTT

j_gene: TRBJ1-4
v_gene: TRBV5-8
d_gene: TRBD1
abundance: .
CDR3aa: CASSQTGGSFEKLFF
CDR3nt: TGTGCCAGCAGCCAAACAGGGGGCTCTTTTGAAAAACTGTTTTTT

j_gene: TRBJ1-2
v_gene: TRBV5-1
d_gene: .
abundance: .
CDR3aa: CASSLGDTGRGGYTF
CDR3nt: TGCGCCAGCAGCTTGGGCGATACCGGGAGGGGAGGCTACACCTTC

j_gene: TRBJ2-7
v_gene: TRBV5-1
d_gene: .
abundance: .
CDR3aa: CASSHYEQYF
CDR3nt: TGCGCCAGCAGCCACTACGAGCAGTACTTC

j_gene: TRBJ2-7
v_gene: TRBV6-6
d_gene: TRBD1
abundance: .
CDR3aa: CASRSTGVIYEQYF
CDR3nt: TGTGCCAGCAGGAGTACAGGGGTAATCTACGAGCAGTACTTC

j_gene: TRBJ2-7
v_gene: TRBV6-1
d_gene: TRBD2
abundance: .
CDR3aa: CASSEVLAGGYEQYF
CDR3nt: TGTGCCAGCAGTGAAGTCTTGGCGGGGGGCTACGAGCAGTACTTC

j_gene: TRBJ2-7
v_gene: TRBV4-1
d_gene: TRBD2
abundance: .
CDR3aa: CASSQDPRLAGTYEQYF
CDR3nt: TGCGCCAGCAGCCAAGATCCGCGACTAGCGGGAACCTACGAGCAGTACTTC

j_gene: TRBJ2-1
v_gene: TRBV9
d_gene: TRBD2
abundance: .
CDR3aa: CASSASGSDEQFF
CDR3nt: TGTGCCAGCAGCGCAAGCGGGAGCGATGAGCAGTTCTTC

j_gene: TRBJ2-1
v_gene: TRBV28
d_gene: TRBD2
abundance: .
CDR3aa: CASSFRGGRGYNEQFF
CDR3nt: TGTGCCAGCAGTTTCCGGGGGGGCAGGGGATACAATGAGCAGTTCTTC

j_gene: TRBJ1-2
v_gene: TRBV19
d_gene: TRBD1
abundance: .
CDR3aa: CASSIGAVTGTYGYTF
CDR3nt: TGTGCCAGTAGTATAGGAGCCGTGACAGGGACCTATGGCTACACCTTC

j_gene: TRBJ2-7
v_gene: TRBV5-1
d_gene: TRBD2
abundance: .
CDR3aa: CASSFGTSLSYEQYF
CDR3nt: TGCGCCAGCAGCTTTGGGACTAGCCTATCCTACGAGCAGTACTTC

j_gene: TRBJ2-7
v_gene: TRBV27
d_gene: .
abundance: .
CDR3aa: CASSFLPGYASYEQYF
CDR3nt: TGTGCCAGCAGTTTCTTACCAGGGTATGCGTCCTACGAGCAGTACTTC